The source of this TCR beta chain is a study of shared clonotypes between healthy human individuals (dated by TCRdb to 2020 to 2022). Some background on the complete study: The cohort included three men and two women between 18 and 49 years of age. Different laboratories and diverse techniques were used to prepare libraries and sequence TCR repertoires, to increase sequencing depth and limit assay-specific biases. To estimate repertoire size and how much clonotypes are shared between individuals, the study performed deep sequencing of blood TCR repertoires from about 5 healthy adults. Between about 0.9 and 10 billion PBMCs per donor were obtained by leukapheresis. For each donor, three plates each were used for CD4 naive and CD4 memory, two plates were used for CD8 naive, and one plate was used for CD8 memory. Study-wide findings and limitations: Larger estimated clonotype richness was generally found for naive subsets than for memory subsets. When a few donors were compared, the shared fraction of clonotypes was about 5% for naive CD4, more than 3% for naive CD8, roughly 2.5% for memory CD4, and 0.35% to 0.4% for memory CD8. Based on pairwise subsampling, the degree of clonotype sharing among donors was expected to be affected by sequencing depth. The small number of donors limited the genetic and exposure-history diversity represented. Incomplete sequencing was indicated by rarefaction of sorted-subset datasets, despite the large sequencing depth. Compared with non-shared clonotypes, the clonotypes found in all four sorted-subset donors had higher generation probabilities. Only blood was sampled, and tissue TCR repertoires likely differ from those in blood.

V sheds 5 bases and J sheds 6 bases, leaving 17 bases between their ends. In the germline V gene, CDR1 corresponds to SGHDN and CDR2 to FVKESK. The cysteine opens and the phenylalanine closes a CDR3 of 15 amino acids. Here the CDR3 DNA is all that survives: 45 bases in frame from base 1. About this clone: It lacks a known antigen. Base qualities are missing; no much larger clone stands one base away.

The donors were healthy, HIV-negative adults who had no recently reported acute infections or vaccinations. Every donor was a Caucasian adult living in Nashville, Tennessee, USA. Magnetic negative selection was used to enrich CD4+ T cells, after which naive cells were positively selected on CD45RA and the negative fraction became the memory subset. Blood was collected by leukapheresis, and PBMCs were isolated by Ficoll-Histopaque density gradient centrifugation and then cryopreserved in liquid nitrogen vapor phase. Analytical flow cytometry was used to check the purity and quantity of every magnetically sorted T cell population. From each sorted fraction, genomic DNA was isolated and quantified by UV absorbance on a Nanodrop 2000c. Using the deep immunoSEQ assay, multiplex PCR amplified TCR CDR3 regions from genomic DNA. Extracted genomic DNA from each cell subset was distributed evenly across all wells of several immunoSEQ 96-well plates, and each plate was treated as a replicate. For sorted subsets, each replicate PCR was loaded with roughly 200 ng genomic DNA, equivalent to about 30,000 T cell genomes. The purified libraries were quantified using a Qubit 3.0 fluorometer, sized with a Bioanalyzer 2100, and then quantified again using the KAPA Library Quantification kit. Every immunoSEQ 96-well plate was sequenced on a dedicated single-read 150-cycle Illumina NextSeq 550 flow cell. In the original analysis: The immunoSEQ output contained only junctional sequences without quality scores, so filtering could not match that applied to full-length reads. Sequences were annotated with PyIR, a Python wrapper for IgBLAST v1.9, and V/J genes and CDR3 were assigned using IMGT germline references. Reads were filtered out if the reads had weak V/J assignments (E-value above 1e-6), no CDR3, stop codons, out-of-frame junctions, or ambiguous translated residues. A V3J clonotype was defined by an identical inferred V gene, J gene, and CDR3 amino acid sequence. Percentage overlap between repertoires was calculated by dividing the number of shared unique clonotypes by the size of the smaller repertoire. Richness of each repertoire was evaluated using RTK rarefaction, the Chao1 estimator, and Recon v2.1 estimates of unobserved clonotypes. Generation probabilities were computed with OLGA for all TCRbeta clonotypes obtained by the gDNA method from several donors. TCRdb stores this immuneACCESS table with in-frame sequences only. Part of the clones is absent; in the studies checked, under half of the shortfall reflects unresolved V genes, and no reason is known for the rest. The D gene and trimming were derived from the DNA, and the V and J assignments and clone size from that table. The sample table holds around 1.6 million clones, of which 95% to 99% were seen once. Roughly 0.45% of the sample rests with the top ten.

Material for sequencing was naive CD4+ T cells sorted from blood. Taken with the paper, the label for cell subset or site translates to: CD45RA+ positively selected. The chain is encoded by TRBV14 joined to TRBJ2-1; a tentative D call is TRBD2 (6 bases match). This sequence was found in a man aged 25-45 years in good health. The sequenced DNA: TGTGCCAGCAGCTATATCACCCGGGGAGGCAATGAGCAGTTCTTC. Translated, this gives CASSYITRGGNEQFF.